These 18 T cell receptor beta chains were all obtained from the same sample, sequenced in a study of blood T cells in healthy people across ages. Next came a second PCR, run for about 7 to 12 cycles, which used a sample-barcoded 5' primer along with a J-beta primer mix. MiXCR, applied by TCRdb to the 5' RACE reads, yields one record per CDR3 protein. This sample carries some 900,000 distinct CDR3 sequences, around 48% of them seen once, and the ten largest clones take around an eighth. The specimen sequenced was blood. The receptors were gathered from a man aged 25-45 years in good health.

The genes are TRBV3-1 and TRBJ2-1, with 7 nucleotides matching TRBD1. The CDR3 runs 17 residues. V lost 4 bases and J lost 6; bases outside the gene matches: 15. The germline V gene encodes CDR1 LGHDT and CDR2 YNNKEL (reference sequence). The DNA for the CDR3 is TGTGCCAGCAGCCTGTATCTCCCGGGACAGCCCATCAATGAGCAGTTCTTC. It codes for CASSLYLPGQPINEQFF.

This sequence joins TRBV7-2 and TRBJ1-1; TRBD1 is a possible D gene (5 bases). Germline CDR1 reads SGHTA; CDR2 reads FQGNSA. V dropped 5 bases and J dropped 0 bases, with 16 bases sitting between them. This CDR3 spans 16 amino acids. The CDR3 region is CASSQGGGQVNTEAFF. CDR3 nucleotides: TGTGCCAGCAGCCAGGGCGGTGGGCAGGTGAACACTGAAGCTTTCTTT.

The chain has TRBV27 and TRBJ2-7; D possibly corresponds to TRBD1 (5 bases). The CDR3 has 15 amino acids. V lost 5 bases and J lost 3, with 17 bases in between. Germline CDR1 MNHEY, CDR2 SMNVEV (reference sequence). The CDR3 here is CASSRWGKGNYEQYF. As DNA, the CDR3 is TGTGCCAGCAGTAGATGGGGTAAGGGGAACTACGAGCAGTACTTC.

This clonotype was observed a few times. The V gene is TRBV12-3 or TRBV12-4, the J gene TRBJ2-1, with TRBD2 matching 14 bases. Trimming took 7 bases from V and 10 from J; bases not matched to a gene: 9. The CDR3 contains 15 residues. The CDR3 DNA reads TGTGCCAGCACCATCGGGACTAGCGGGGGAGGGGAGCAGTTCTTC. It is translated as CASTIGTSGGGEQFF.

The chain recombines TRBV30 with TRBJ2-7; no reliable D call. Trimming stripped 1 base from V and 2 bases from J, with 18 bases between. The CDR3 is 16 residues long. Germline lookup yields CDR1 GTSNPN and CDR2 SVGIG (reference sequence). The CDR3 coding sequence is TGTGCCTGGAGTGGGAGCCAGTCGACGGCTACCTACGAGCAGTACTTC. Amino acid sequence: CAWSGSQSTATYEQYF.

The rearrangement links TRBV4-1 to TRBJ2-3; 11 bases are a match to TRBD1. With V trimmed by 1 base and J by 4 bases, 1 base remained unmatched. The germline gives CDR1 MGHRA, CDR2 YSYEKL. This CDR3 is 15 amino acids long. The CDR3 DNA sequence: TGCGCCAGCAGCCAAGGGGACAGGGGGTCAGATACGCAGTATTTT. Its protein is CASSQGDRGSDTQYF.

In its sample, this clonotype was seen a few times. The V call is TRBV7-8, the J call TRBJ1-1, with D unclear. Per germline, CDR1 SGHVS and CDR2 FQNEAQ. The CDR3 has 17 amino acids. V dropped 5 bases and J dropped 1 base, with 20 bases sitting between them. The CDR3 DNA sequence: TGTGCCAGCAGCCGAAGGTATGGGCAGCTTCCGAACACTGAAGCTTTCTTT. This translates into CASSRRYGQLPNTEAFF.

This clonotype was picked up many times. This chain's CDR3 is CASEWGNYGYTF. The CDR3 DNA reads as TGTGCCAGTGAATGGGGGAACTATGGCTACACCTTC. This sequence joins TRBV7-9 and TRBJ1-2; weak D call: TRBD1 (5 bases). The CDR3 contains 12 residues. Looked up from germline, CDR1 is SEHNR and CDR2 is FQNEAQ (reference sequence). The V gene lost 9 bases and the J gene lost 2 bases, with 10 bases spanning the gap.

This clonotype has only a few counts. The CDR3 region is CASSQEEGYNEKLFF. For the CDR3, the DNA is TGCGCCAGCAGCCAAGAAGAAGGATATAATGAAAAACTGTTTTTT. This chain uses TRBV4-1 with TRBJ1-4; no definite D call. V lost 0 bases and J 4 bases, leaving 9 bases between the germline ends. CDR3 length: 15 residues. Germline CDR1 MGHRA, CDR2 YSYEKL.

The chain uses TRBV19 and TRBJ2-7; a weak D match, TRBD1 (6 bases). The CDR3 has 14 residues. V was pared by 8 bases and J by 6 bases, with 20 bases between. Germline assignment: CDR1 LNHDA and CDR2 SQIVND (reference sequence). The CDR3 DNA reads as TGTGCCAGTCGCTCCCAGGGGAGTCCAAGCGAGCAGTACTTC. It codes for CASRSQGSPSEQYF.

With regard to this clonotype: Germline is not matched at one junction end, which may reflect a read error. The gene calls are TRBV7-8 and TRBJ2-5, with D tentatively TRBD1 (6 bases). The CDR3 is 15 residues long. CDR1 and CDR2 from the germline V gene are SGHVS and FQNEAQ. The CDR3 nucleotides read TGTGCCAGCAGCTCTCGAACAGGGTGGCAAGGGACCCAGTACTTC. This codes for CASSSRTGWQGTQYF.

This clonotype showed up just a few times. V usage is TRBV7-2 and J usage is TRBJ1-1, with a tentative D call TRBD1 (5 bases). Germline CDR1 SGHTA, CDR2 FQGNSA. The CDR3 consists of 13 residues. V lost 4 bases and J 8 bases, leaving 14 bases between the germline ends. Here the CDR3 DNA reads TGTGCCAGCAGCTGGAAACAGGACCTAGAAGCTTTCTTT. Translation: CASSWKQDLEAFF.

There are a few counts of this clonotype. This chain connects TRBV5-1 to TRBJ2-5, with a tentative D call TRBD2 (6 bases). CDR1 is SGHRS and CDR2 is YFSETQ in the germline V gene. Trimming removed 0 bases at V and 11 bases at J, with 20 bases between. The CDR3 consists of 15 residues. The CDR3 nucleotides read TGCGCCAGCAGCTTGGCAGGCGGGACCTACAATGAGCAGTACTTC. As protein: CASSLAGGTYNEQYF.

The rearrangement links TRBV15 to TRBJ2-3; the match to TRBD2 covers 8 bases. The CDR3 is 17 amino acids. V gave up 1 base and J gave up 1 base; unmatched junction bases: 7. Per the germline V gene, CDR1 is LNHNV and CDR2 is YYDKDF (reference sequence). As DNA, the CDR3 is TGTGCCACCAGCAGAGTTTGGACTAGCTCTCGCACAGATACGCAGTATTTT. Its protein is CATSRVWTSSRTDTQYF.

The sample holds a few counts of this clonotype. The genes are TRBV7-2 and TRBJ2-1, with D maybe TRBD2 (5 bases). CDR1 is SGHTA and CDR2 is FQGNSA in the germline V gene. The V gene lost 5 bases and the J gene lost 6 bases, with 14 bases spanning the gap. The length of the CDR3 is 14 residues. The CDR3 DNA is TGTGCCAGCAGCCACGGAGGAGATAGCAATGAGCAGTTCTTC. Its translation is CASSHGGDSNEQFF.

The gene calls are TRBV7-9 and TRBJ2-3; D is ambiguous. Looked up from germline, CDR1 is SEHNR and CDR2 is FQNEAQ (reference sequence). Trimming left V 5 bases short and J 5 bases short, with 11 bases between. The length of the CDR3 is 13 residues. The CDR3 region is CASSPANRDTQYF. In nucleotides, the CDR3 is TGTGCCAGCAGCCCCGCTAACCGAGATACGCAGTATTTT.

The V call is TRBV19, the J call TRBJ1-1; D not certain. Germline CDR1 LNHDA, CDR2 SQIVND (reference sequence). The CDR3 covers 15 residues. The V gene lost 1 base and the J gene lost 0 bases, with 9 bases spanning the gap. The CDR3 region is CASSIAAGVNTEAFF. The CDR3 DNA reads TGTGCCAGTAGTATAGCTGCCGGGGTGAACACTGAAGCTTTCTTT.

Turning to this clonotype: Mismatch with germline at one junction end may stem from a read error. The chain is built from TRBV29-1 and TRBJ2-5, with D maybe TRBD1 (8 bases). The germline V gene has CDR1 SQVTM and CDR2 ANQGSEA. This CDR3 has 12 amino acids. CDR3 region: CSDRTGRATRYF. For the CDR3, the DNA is TGCAGCGATCGGACAGGGAGGGCGACCCGGTACTTC.